This is a list of T cell receptor beta chains from one sample in a study of T cells after yellow fever vaccination. TCRdb re-called the 5' RACE reads with MiXCR, one entry per CDR3 protein. This table holds more than 80,000 distinct CDR3 sequences, under 6.5% found once. Sequenced material: CD8+ T cells sorted from PBMCs, taken 10 days after the yellow fever booster vaccination. Every receptor here comes from a man between 18 and 29 years old who received the YFV17D yellow fever vaccine. CDR3s include the opening cysteine and the closing phenylalanine or tryptophan. Each record gives: clone size, D gene, V gene, J gene, CDR3 DNA, CDR3 protein. A D gene is named only where the DNA matches it firmly. Some rows have no size entry. The others give once, few or many, or a class for an expanded clone.

many	NA	TRBV12-3/TRBV12-4	TRBJ2-3	TGTGCCAGCAGTTTAAGGGCAGATACGCAGTATTTT	CASSLRADTQYF
NA	NA	TRBV30	TRBJ2-1	TGTGCCTGGAGCGCCCGCAATGAGCAGTTCTTC	CAWSARNEQFF
few	TRBD1	TRBV2	TRBJ2-5	TGTGCCAGCAGGGACAGGGGAGAGACCCAGTACTTC	CASRDRGETQYF
few	NA	TRBV9	TRBJ2-2	TGTGCCAGCAGCGTAGAGGGGAGTCCGAACACCGGGGAGCTGTTTTTT	CASSVEGSPNTGELFF
many	NA	TRBV7-9	TRBJ1-6	TGTGCCAGCAGCGTTACGGGACGGATGAATTCACCCCTCCACTTT	CASSVTGRMNSPLHF
many	NA	TRBV11-2	TRBJ1-4	TGTGCCAGCAGCGGTTCGACGAGGGAAAAACTGTTTTTT	CASSGSTREKLFF
few	TRBD1	TRBV7-8	TRBJ2-4	TGTGCCAGCAGCTTCCACCGGGACAGGGGGTTTATTGAAGCCAAAAACATTCAGTACTTC	CASSFHRDRGFIEAKNIQYF
NA	TRBD2	TRBV3-1	TRBJ2-1	TGTGCCATCACTACTAGCGGGGGGCGGAATGAGCAGTTCTTC	CAITTSGGRNEQFF
many	NA	TRBV27	TRBJ2-1	TGTGCCAGCACCTCTGGGGGAGGGCCGGCGGGGGCGCAGTTCTTC	CASTSGGGPAGAQFF
few	NA	TRBV12-3/TRBV12-4	TRBJ2-3	TGTGCCAGCAGGGACTCCGGGGGCTGGGGGGATACGCAGTATTTT	CASRDSGGWGDTQYF
NA	TRBD1	TRBV4-3	TRBJ1-6	TGCGCCAGCAGCCTCAGGGGGAGCTCCTATAATTCACCCCTCCACTTT	CASSLRGSSYNSPLHF
NA	NA	TRBV6-6	TRBJ1-1	TGTGCCGCCCTCGGGGCAGAAGCTTTCTTT	CAALGAEAFF
few	NA	TRBV4-1	TRBJ2-2	TGCGCCAGCAGCCAAGACAGGACACCCGGGGAGCTGTTTTTT	CASSQDRTPGELFF
few	TRBD2	TRBV5-6	TRBJ2-5	TGTGCCAGCAGTCGTACTAGCGTACTCCAAGAGACCCAGTACTTC	CASSRTSVLQETQYF
NA	NA	TRBV12-3/TRBV12-4	TRBJ2-1	TGTGCCAGCAGTCGTCAACTAGTTTTCGGTGAGCAGTTCTTC	CASSRQLVFGEQFF
few	TRBD1	TRBV11-2	TRBJ2-4	TGTGCCAGCAGCCTCCGGGACAGGGGGTTTGCCAAAAACATTCAGTACTTC	CASSLRDRGFAKNIQYF
many	NA	TRBV7-6	TRBJ2-2	TGTGCCAGCAGCTTAGTCTCGGGGGAGCGACGGGAGCTGTTTTTT	CASSLVSGERRELFF
NA	TRBD1	TRBV28	TRBJ1-1	TGTGCCAGCGGGAACAGGGGGAACACTGAAGCTTTCTTT	CASGNRGNTEAFF
NA	NA	TRBV27	TRBJ2-5	TGTGCCAGCAGTGCCGTGACCGACATCGGGGAGACCCAGTACTTC	CASSAVTDIGETQYF
many	TRBD2	TRBV7-6	TRBJ2-1	TGTGCCAGCAGCTTTGTGACTAGCGGGGGTTCCTACAATGAGCAGTTCTTC	CASSFVTSGGSYNEQFF
NA	NA	TRBV20-1	TRBJ1-2	TGCAGTGCTAGAGCCCTTAAGGACATTGGCTATGGCTACACCTTC	CSARALKDIGYGYTF
few	NA	TRBV6-2/TRBV6-3	TRBJ1-5	TGTGCCAGCAGTGATCCAGGGAGTAAGCCCCAGCATTTT	CASSDPGSKPQHF
NA	NA	TRBV5-6	TRBJ2-3	TGTGCCAGCTCGAATGGGGGCGCCCACACAGATACGCAGTATTTT	CASSNGGAHTDTQYF
few	NA	TRBV25-1	TRBJ1-2	TGTGCCAGCAGGAGGGGCTCCTATGGCTACACCTTC	CASRRGSYGYTF
many	NA	TRBV6-5	TRBJ2-7	TGTGCCAGCAGTTACCGGTTTGGCTACGAGCAGTACTTC	CASSYRFGYEQYF
few	NA	TRBV29-1	TRBJ2-5	TGCAGCGTTGAAGATCCCCGGGACATAGAGTACCAAGAGACCCAGTACTTC	CSVEDPRDIEYQETQYF
NA	NA	TRBV5-5	TRBJ2-1	TGTGCCAGCAGCTCCGCGGGGCAGGGGCGCTCCTACAATGAGCAGTTCTTC	CASSSAGQGRSYNEQFF
many	NA	TRBV9	TRBJ1-2	TGTGCCAGCAGCAGCGGACGGGGCTACACCTTC	CASSSGRGYTF
NA	NA	TRBV19	TRBJ1-5	TGTGCCAGTAGAAAGACAGGTAATAGCAATCAGCCCCAGCATTTT	CASRKTGNSNQPQHF
few	TRBD1	TRBV12-3/TRBV12-4	TRBJ1-2	TGTGCCAGCACCTCGACAGGGGGCGACGGTGGCTACACCTTC	CASTSTGGDGGYTF
many	NA	TRBV7-9	TRBJ2-1	TGTGCCAGCAGCTTATCGTCTGGCGGACGGAACAATGAGCAGTTCTTC	CASSLSSGGRNNEQFF
NA	NA	TRBV4-3	TRBJ1-1	TGCGCCAGCAGCCAAGATAGGGGCGGGGACACTGAAGCTTTCTTT	CASSQDRGGDTEAFF
few	NA	TRBV7-9	TRBJ2-5	TGTGCCAGCAGCTCCCCTTATACCTACCAAGAGACCCAGTACTTC	CASSSPYTYQETQYF
many	NA	TRBV7-9	TRBJ2-3	TGTGCCAGCAGCTTCCTTAGCGTCGCAGATACGCAGTATTTT	CASSFLSVADTQYF
few	NA	TRBV12-3/TRBV12-4	TRBJ2-5	TGTGCCAGCAGTCCAGTTCGGGAGCAAGAGACCCAGTACTTC	CASSPVREQETQYF
few	NA	TRBV7-8	TRBJ2-3	TGTGCCAGCAGCTTAGCCCCGGGTACAGATACGCAGTATTTT	CASSLAPGTDTQYF
NA	NA	TRBV5-1	TRBJ2-7	TGCGCCAGCAGCATCGAAAGGGGGTTAATCGAGCAGTACTTC	CASSIERGLIEQYF
many	TRBD1	TRBV12-3/TRBV12-4	TRBJ1-3	TGTGCCAGCAGTACGGGGACAGGGGTAGGAAACACCATATATTTT	CASSTGTGVGNTIYF
many	NA	TRBV6-2/TRBV6-3	TRBJ2-5	TGTGCCAGCACCCTGACGGAACAAGAGACCCAGTACTTC	CASTLTEQETQYF
few	TRBD2	TRBV4-1	TRBJ2-7	TGCGCCAGCAGCCTCAAGGGCGGGGGAACCTACGAGCAGTACTTC	CASSLKGGGTYEQYF
NA	NA	TRBV6-5	TRBJ2-7	TGTGCCAGCGGCGTGGGATGGGCTTCCGAGCAGTACTTC	CASGVGWASEQYF
few	NA	TRBV12-3/TRBV12-4	TRBJ2-7	TGTGCCAGCAGTTCTCGGACCAACGAGCAGTACTTC	CASSSRTNEQYF
NA	NA	TRBV4-1	TRBJ1-6	TGCGCCAGCAGCCAAGTGGGTGGCAGTTGGAATTCACCCCTCCACTTT	CASSQVGGSWNSPLHF
few	NA	TRBV12-5	TRBJ2-7	TGTGCTAGTGGTTATGGCGTCTCCTACGAGCAGTACTTC	CASGYGVSYEQYF
NA	TRBD2	TRBV27	TRBJ2-3	TGTGCCAGCAGTTCCCCTTGGACTAGCGGGGGGGGTTATACGCAGTATTTT	CASSSPWTSGGGYTQYF
few	NA	TRBV2	TRBJ1-2	TGTGCCAGCAGTGAAGGAATCGCGGGGGCGCGTAATTCGGGCTACACCTTC	CASSEGIAGARNSGYTF
many	TRBD1	TRBV4-3	TRBJ2-7	TGCGCCAGCAGCCAAGCCTGGGTGGGGACAGGGTTTCGCGAGCAGTACTTC	CASSQAWVGTGFREQYF
few	NA	TRBV9	TRBJ2-1	TGTGCCAGCAGCGTAAGTGGTGCGAGCTCCTACAATGAGCAGTTCTTC	CASSVSGASSYNEQFF
many	TRBD1	TRBV4-3	TRBJ2-2	TGCGCCAGCAGCCATGGACAGGGGGCTTGGGGGGAGCTGTTTTTT	CASSHGQGAWGELFF
few	NA	TRBV7-2	TRBJ1-1	TGTGCCAGCAGCCCCGACCGCAGAGCTTTCTTT	CASSPDRRAFF
few	NA	TRBV6-2/TRBV6-3	TRBJ2-3	TGTGCCAGCAGTTACTGGTCGGCAGGCCGGGTGAATACGCAGTATTTT	CASSYWSAGRVNTQYF
NA	TRBD2	TRBV20-1	TRBJ2-7	TGCAGTGCTATCTGGACTAGCGGAGCCTACGAGCAGTACTTC	CSAIWTSGAYEQYF
NA	NA	TRBV5-6	TRBJ1-2	TGTGCCAGCAGCCATGTCGCCGCCTGGGCTAATAGTGATGGCTACACCTTC	CASSHVAAWANSDGYTF
NA	NA	TRBV23-1	TRBJ2-7	TGCGCCAGCAGTCACCATGTGGGCAGCTCCTACGAGCAGTACTTC	CASSHHVGSSYEQYF
few	NA	TRBV5-5	TRBJ1-1	TGTGCCAGCAGCTTGGGGGGGTTCAGCACTGAAGCTTTCTTT	CASSLGGFSTEAFF